This entry features one T cell receptor beta chain sequence. Its recognized antigen is unknown. Base qualities were left out, and no much larger clone turns up one base away. CD8 naive samples consisted of CD45RO-negative cells that were positively selected for CCR7, yielding a CD45RA+CCR7+ population without TemRA cells. Healthy HIV-negative adults with no recently reported acute infections or vaccinations were included as donors. Every donor was a Caucasian adult residing in Nashville, Tennessee, USA. Blood was collected by leukapheresis, and PBMCs were isolated by Ficoll-Histopaque density gradient centrifugation and then cryopreserved in liquid nitrogen vapor phase. Analytical flow cytometry was used to check the purity and quantity of each magnetically sorted T cell population. Genomic DNA was isolated from every sorted fraction and measured by UV absorbance on a Nanodrop 2000c. The record originates from a study of shared clonotypes between healthy human individuals (dated by TCRdb to the early 2020s). About the study as a whole: A couple of women and three men aged 18 to 49 years were included in the cohort. To estimate repertoire size and how much clonotype sharing occurs between individuals, the study deeply sequenced the blood TCR repertoires of about five healthy adults. Libraries were prepared and TCR repertoires were sequenced by different laboratories using diverse techniques, in order to increase sequencing depth and limit assay-specific biases. Between about 0.8 and 8.9 billion PBMCs per donor were obtained by leukapheresis. For each donor, CD4 naive and CD4 memory were each given three plates, CD8 naive was given two plates, and CD8 memory was given one plate.

In the germline V gene, CDR1 corresponds to MNHEY and CDR2 to SVGAGI. V gives up 7 bases and J gives up 4 bases, and the segment between their germline ends measures 11 bases. The CDR3 spans 14 residues, from the cysteine through the phenylalanine. CDR3 DNA only is kept here, 42 bases in frame from base 1. Here is what the overall study found, with its caveats: Because the study included only a small number of donors, the genetic and exposure-history diversity represented was limited. When a few donors were compared, the shared fraction of clonotypes was around 5.1% for naive CD4, 3.5% to 4% for naive CD8, 2.3% for memory CD4, and around 0.4% for memory CD8. Pairwise subsampling indicated that sequencing depth was expected to affect the degree of clonotype sharing among donors. Higher generation probabilities were observed for clonotypes shared by all four sorted-subset donors than for non-shared clonotypes. Rarefaction of sorted-subset datasets indicated incomplete sequencing despite the large sequencing depth. Sampling was restricted to blood, and TCR repertoires in tissue are likely to differ from TCR repertoires in blood. Larger estimated clonotype richness was generally found for naive subsets than for memory subsets.

Using the deep immunoSEQ assay, multiplex PCR amplified TCR CDR3 regions from genomic DNA. Extracted genomic DNA from each cell subset was spread evenly across all wells of several immunoSEQ 96-well plates, with each plate serving as a replicate. Each replicate PCR for sorted subsets received around 0.2 ug genomic DNA, equal to 28,000 or so T cell genomes. Purified libraries were measured with a Qubit 3.0 fluorometer, size-checked on a Bioanalyzer 2100, and measured again with the KAPA Library Quantification kit. Each immunoSEQ 96-well plate was sequenced on its own single-read 150-cycle Illumina NextSeq 550 flow cell. The published analysis was carried out like this. Because the immunoSEQ output included only junctional sequences and no quality scores, the filtering could not be the same as the filtering used for full-length reads. To assign V/J genes and CDR3, sequences were annotated against IMGT germline references using PyIR, a Python wrapper for IgBLAST v1.9. Any read was removed if the V/J assignment was weak (E-value above 1e-6), the CDR3 was missing, or the read contained stop codons, out-of-frame junctions, or ambiguous translated residues. V3J clonotypes were defined by identical inferred V gene, J gene, and CDR3 amino acid sequence. Percentage overlap between repertoires was calculated by dividing the number of shared unique clonotypes by the size of the smaller repertoire. Richness of each repertoire was evaluated using RTK rarefaction, the Chao1 estimator, and Recon v2.1 estimates of unobserved clonotypes. Generation probabilities were computed with OLGA for all TCRbeta clonotypes obtained by the gDNA method from several donors. In TCRdb, the immuneACCESS table is reduced to in-frame sequences with V and J assigned. These tables do not hold every clone; where another copy was compared, an unresolved V gene accounts for under half, and the others remain unexplained. V and J calls and clone size are given by that table; D and trimming were obtained from the DNA. Here the sample has over 2 million clones; roughly 94% occur a single time. Clones ranked in the top ten supply approximately 1.2% of the sample.

This sequence was found in a young man in good health. What was sequenced was naive CD8+ T cells sorted from blood. The sample's cell subset or site label, decoded: CD45RA+CCR7+. This sequence uses TRBV6-5 and TRBJ2-6; the D gene remains uncertain. This receptor has the CDR3 CASTPAGGANVLTF. The nucleotide sequence reads TGTGCCAGCACTCCGGCCGGGGGGGCCAACGTCCTGACTTTC.